The 28 T cell receptor beta chains given below trace back to one sample, sequenced in a study of blood T cell repertoires in COVID-19. Using immunoSEQ multiplex PCR, the repertoire was profiled, and TCRdb retains in-frame clones only, with some absent. The data show 240,000 or so clones, over 75% seen once. Sample: peripheral blood. These receptors were taken from a man aged 30 to 39 who had recovered from COVID-19.

V usage is TRBV18 and J usage is TRBJ2-3; D perhaps matches TRBD1 (5 bases). CDR3 length equals 13 residues. Germline assignment: CDR1 KGHSH and CDR2 LQKENI. With 1 base removed from V and 6 bases from J, the gap between germline ends came to 8 bases. CDR3 sequence reads: CASSPRGLDTQYF. CDR3 bases: TGTGCCAGCTCACCACGGGGCCTGGATACGCAGTATTTT.

This clone has more than one count but fewer than ten. The chain joins TRBV6-5 to TRBJ2-7, with D tentatively TRBD1 (7 bases). Germline V gene lookup returns CDR1 MNHEY and CDR2 SVGAGI. The V and J ends lost 7 bases and 3 bases respectively, with 13 bases between them. The CDR3 spans 13 residues. CDR3: CASTAGQLYEQYF. CDR3 nucleotide sequence: TGTGCCAGCACTGCGGGACAGCTCTACGAGCAGTACTTC.

This clone was detected only once. The chain couples TRBV9 to TRBJ1-1; no reliable D call. CDR1 SGDLS and CDR2 YYNGEE come from the germline V gene. Trimming stripped 3 bases from V and 5 bases from J, with 8 bases between. This CDR3 has 12 residues. The CDR3 coding sequence is TGTGCCAGCAGCGGTCCGGGGACTGAAGCTTTCTTT. Translation gives CASSGPGTEAFF.

The chain links TRBV27 to TRBJ1-6, with TRBD1 matching 10 bases. The CDR3 length is 15 residues. CDR1 is MNHEY and CDR2 is SMNVEV in the germline V gene (reference sequence). With V trimmed by 5 bases and J by 10 bases, 8 bases remained unmatched. Here the CDR3 reads CASSAGTGAGSPLHF. The CDR3, as DNA: TGTGCCAGCAGTGCCGGGACAGGGGCAGGGTCACCCCTCCACTTT.

The rearrangement links TRBV3-1 (or the pseudogene TRBV3-2) to TRBJ1-4; D gene uncertain. The length of the CDR3 is 13 residues. V was cut by 5 bases and J by 8 bases, with 12 bases left in between. CDR1 is LGHDT, CDR2 YNNKEL, per germline (reference sequence). The CDR3 spells CASSFLAGEKLFF. CDR3 nucleotides: TGTGCCAGCAGCTTCCTCGCCGGGGAAAAACTGTTTTTT.

The genes are TRBV6-2 or TRBV6-3 and TRBJ2-7; maybe TRBD1 (8 bases). CDR3 length: 19 amino acids. V shed 2 bases and J shed 3 bases, with 26 bases lying between them. CDR1 and CDR2 from the germline V gene are MNHEY and SVGEGT. CDR3 bases: TGTGCCAGCAGTTACGTCACCGTTGCTAGTACAGGGGGGGACTACGAGCAGTACGTC. Translated: CASSYVTVASTGGDYEQYV.

This chain uses TRBV27 with TRBJ2-3; TRBD2 matches at 8 bases. V was clipped by 1 base and J by 10 bases; unmatched bases: 7. This CDR3 is built from 14 residues. Germline CDR1 and CDR2: MNHEY and SMNVEV (reference sequence). DNA of the CDR3: TGTGCCAGCAGTTTATACGGGGGGGGTAAGGCGCAGTATTTT. This sequence encodes CASSLYGGGKAQYF.

The CDR3 coding sequence is TGTGCCAGCAGTTACTCACCCGACAGGGGATATGGCTACACCTTC. It encodes CASSYSPDRGYGYTF. The chain recombines TRBV6-5 with TRBJ1-2, with 8 bases fitting TRBD1. The V gene's germline CDR1 is MNHEY and CDR2 SVGAGI. CDR3 length equals 15 residues. Unmatched junction bases numbered 5, after V lost 0 bases and J lost 5 bases.

This chain connects TRBV5-5 to TRBJ2-7, with TRBD1 identical over 10 bases. Trimming took 4 bases from V and 1 from J; bases not matched to a gene: 8. The V gene's germline CDR1 is SGHKS and CDR2 YYEKEE (reference sequence). This CDR3 contains 16 residues. DNA of the CDR3: TGTGCCAGCAGCAGGACAGGGGGTCAACTTTCCTACGAGCAGTACGTC. It is translated as CASSRTGGQLSYEQYV.

The chain uses TRBV9 and TRBJ2-1; 8 nucleotides line up with TRBD2. The V gene end was trimmed by 4 bases and the J gene end by 3 bases; junction bases not matched to a gene: 6. This CDR3 contains 15 residues. The germline CDR1 and CDR2 sequences are SGDLS and YYNGEE. CDR3 in amino acids: CASSPGGGNYNEQFF. The DNA of the CDR3 is TGTGCCAGCAGCCCCGGGGGGGGAAACTACAATGAGCAGTTCTTC.

The V call is TRBV10-2, the J call TRBJ1-1; TRBD1 matches at 7 bases. V lost 2 bases to trimming and J lost 3 bases; unmatched junction nucleotides: 0. The CDR3 consists of 13 residues. Germline V gene data show CDR1 as WSHSY and CDR2 as SAAADI. CDR3 nucleotides: TGCGCCAGCAGTGAGCAGGGGGACACTGAAGCTTTCTTT. It encodes CASSEQGDTEAFF.

The chain joins TRBV3-1 (or the pseudogene TRBV3-2) to TRBJ1-2; D unclear. The CDR3 totals 15 residues. Trimming pared 0 bases from V and 8 bases from J, leaving 16 bases between. Germline V gives CDR1 LGHDT, CDR2 YNNKEL (reference sequence). In DNA, the CDR3 is TGTGCCAGCAGCCAAGATTTGGTGGCAGGCCGAGGCTACACCTTC. Translation gives CASSQDLVAGRGYTF.

This chain joins TRBV7-3 and TRBJ2-1; possibly TRBD2 for D (5 bases). CDR3 length equals 14 residues. Germline V lookup: CDR1 SGHTA, CDR2 FQGTGA. The V end lost 1 base, the J end lost 4 bases, and 8 bases lay between the germline ends. The CDR3 is CASSLNPGYNEQFF. Here the CDR3 DNA reads TGTGCCAGCAGCTTAAACCCGGGGTACAATGAGCAGTTCTTC.

A few counts support this clone. The chain recombines TRBV5-6 with TRBJ1-2; D uncertain. The CDR3 covers 13 residues. Between the trimmed V and J ends, which lost 6 bases and 3 bases, there was a span of 12 bases. The germline V gene has CDR1 SGHDT and CDR2 YYEEEE. CDR3 coding DNA: TGTGCCAGCACCCCACAAAGTTACTATGGCTACACCTTC. Amino acids: CASTPQSYYGYTF.

This rearrangement joins TRBV5-4 to TRBJ1-2; 7 bases map to TRBD1. V lost 2 bases to trimming and J lost 5 bases; unmatched junction nucleotides: 6. CDR1 SGHNT and CDR2 YYREEE come from the germline V gene (reference sequence). The CDR3 is 14 residues long. CDR3 coding DNA: TGTGCCAGCAGCTTAGACAGGGATGGTTATGGCTACACCTTC. It is translated as CASSLDRDGYGYTF.

This sequence joins TRBV11-2 and TRBJ2-6, with a possible D match to TRBD2 (6 bases). Germline CDR1 and CDR2: SGHAT and FQNNGV. This CDR3 is built from 17 residues. The V gene lost 1 base and the J gene lost 0 bases, with 10 bases spanning the gap. The CDR3 DNA is TGTGCCAGCAGCTTAGCGGGGGTCCTCTCTGGGGCCAACGTCCTGACTTTC. Translated, it gives CASSLAGVLSGANVLTF.

The J gene is TRBJ1-6, the V gene TRBV11-2; TRBD1 agrees at 7 bases. Germline trimming cut 0 bases from V and 5 bases from J; bases unmatched to any gene: 1. Per germline, CDR1 SGHAT and CDR2 FQNNGV. The CDR3 consists of 15 residues. CDR3 residues: CASSLDTGDNSPLHF. The DNA of the CDR3 is TGTGCCAGCAGCTTAGATACAGGGGATAATTCACCCCTCCACTTT.

This clone turned up a few times. The chain uses TRBV2 and TRBJ1-4; no clear D. Germline CDR1 and CDR2: SNHLY and FYNNEI. There are 16 residues in the CDR3. Trimming removed 3 bases from V and 0 bases from J, with 11 bases in between. CDR3 protein: CASSDWPGATNEKLFF. Written as DNA, the CDR3 is TGTGCCAGCAGTGATTGGCCAGGCGCAACTAATGAAAAACTGTTTTTT.

The chain is built from TRBV7-6 and TRBJ1-2; a weak D match, TRBD1 (6 bases). Germline V gene sequence: CDR1 SGHVS, CDR2 FNYEAQ. V gave up 2 bases and J gave up 6 bases, with 10 bases separating them. The CDR3 runs 13 residues. The DNA of the CDR3 is TGTGCCAGCAGCTTATTCGCAGGGGATGGCTACACCTTC. Translation: CASSLFAGDGYTF. The complete variable domain, with remaining parts taken from reference TRBV7-6 and TRBJ1-2, reads GAGVSQSPRYKVTKRGQDVALRCDPISGHVSLYWYRQALGQGPEFLTYFNYEAQQDKSGLPNDRFSAERPEGSISTLTIQRTEQRDSAMYRCASSLFAGDGYTFGSGTRLTVV.

About this clone itself: Different DNA sequences within this sample yield the same CDR3. J is TRBJ2-7 and V is TRBV9; 9 bases are a match to TRBD1. Germline V gene data show CDR1 as SGDLS and CDR2 as YYNGEE. This CDR3 is 14 amino acids long. The V gene end was trimmed by 0 bases and the J gene end by 2 bases; junction bases not matched to a gene: 0. Here the CDR3 DNA reads TGTGCCAGCAGCGTAGGGACAGGGGCCTACGAGCAGTACTTC. The encoded protein is CASSVGTGAYEQYF. The complete variable domain, with remaining parts taken from reference TRBV9 and TRBJ2-7, reads DSGVTQTPKHLITATGQRVTLRCSPRSGDLSVYWYQQSLDQGLQFLIQYYNGEERAKGNILERFSAQQFPDLHSELNLSSLELGDSALYFCASSVGTGAYEQYFGPGTRLTVT.

J is TRBJ1-3 and V is TRBV3-1 (or the pseudogene TRBV3-2); TRBD1 is a possible D gene (5 bases). CDR1 is LGHDT and CDR2 is YNNKEL in the germline V gene (reference sequence). The CDR3 is 16 amino acids. V was cut by 0 bases and J by 1 base, with 10 bases left in between. Written as DNA, the CDR3 is TGTGCCAGCAGCCAAGATTCCGGGGGATCTGGAAACACCATATATTTT. Its translation is CASSQDSGGSGNTIYF.

V and J are TRBV7-6 and TRBJ1-2; no firm D call. The germline CDR1 and CDR2 sequences are SGHVS and FNYEAQ. CDR3 size: 14 residues. V lost 2 bases and J 8 bases, leaving 15 bases between the germline ends. The CDR3 DNA is TGTGCCAGCAGCTTATGGAGGGAAGGTAGCGGCTACACCTTC. This encodes CASSLWREGSGYTF.

The rearrangement joins TRBV6-4 to TRBJ2-4, with TRBD2 as a possible D gene (5 bases). Germline V CDR1 and CDR2: MRHNA, SNTAGT. The CDR3 runs 15 residues. Trimming stripped 1 base from V and 7 bases from J, with 14 bases between. CDR3 protein: CASSDLLRGGNIQYF. The CDR3 DNA reads as TGTGCCAGCAGTGACTTATTACGGGGTGGGAACATTCAGTACTTC.

CDR3 sequence: CASSLVGGTNTGELFF. In DNA, the CDR3 is TGTGCCAGCAGCTTGGTAGGGGGTACGAACACCGGGGAGCTGTTTTTT. The V and J genes are TRBV7-9 and TRBJ2-2; D may be TRBD1 (6 bases). Trimming removed 3 bases at V and 0 bases at J, with 11 bases between. This CDR3 has 16 amino acids. CDR1 is SEHNR and CDR2 is FQNEAQ in the germline V gene (reference sequence).

The rearrangement joins TRBV6-2 or TRBV6-3 to TRBJ2-2; a weak D match, TRBD2 (5 bases). Germline CDR1 and CDR2: MNHEY and SVGEGT. V lost 2 bases and J 6 bases, leaving 10 bases between the germline ends. The CDR3 length is 14 residues. CDR3 region: CASSYQVSAGELFF. DNA of the CDR3: TGTGCCAGCAGTTACCAAGTTAGCGCCGGGGAGCTGTTTTTT.

The genes are TRBV24-1 and TRBJ1-6, with TRBD1 matching 7 bases. The CDR3 extends over 15 amino acids. CDR1 and CDR2 from the germline V gene are KGHDR and SFDVKD. V dropped 4 bases and J dropped 7; count of bases not matched to a gene: 6. The CDR3 spells CATSDQGGGNSPLHF. The CDR3 nucleotides read TGTGCCACCAGTGACCAGGGGGGCGGGAATTCACCCCTCCACTTT.

This rearrangement joins TRBV12-3 or TRBV12-4 to TRBJ2-7, with a possible D match to TRBD2 (6 bases). Trimming shortened V by 3 bases and J by 7 bases, and 13 bases separated the two germline ends. The CDR3 is made up of 13 amino acids. CDR3 protein: CASSFYPGTEQYV. CDR3 nucleotides: TGTGCCAGCAGTTTTTACCCAGGGACTGAGCAGTACGTC.

The chain combines TRBV5-1 with TRBJ2-1; weak D call: TRBD2 (6 bases). Trimming pared 0 bases from V and 0 bases from J, leaving 13 bases between. Per the germline V gene, CDR1 is SGHRS and CDR2 is YFSETQ. The CDR3 runs to 17 residues. Written as DNA, the CDR3 is TGCGCCAGCAGCTTGGATCGCGGGGCGAGCTCCTACAATGAGCAGTTCTTC. Protein sequence: CASSLDRGASSYNEQFF.